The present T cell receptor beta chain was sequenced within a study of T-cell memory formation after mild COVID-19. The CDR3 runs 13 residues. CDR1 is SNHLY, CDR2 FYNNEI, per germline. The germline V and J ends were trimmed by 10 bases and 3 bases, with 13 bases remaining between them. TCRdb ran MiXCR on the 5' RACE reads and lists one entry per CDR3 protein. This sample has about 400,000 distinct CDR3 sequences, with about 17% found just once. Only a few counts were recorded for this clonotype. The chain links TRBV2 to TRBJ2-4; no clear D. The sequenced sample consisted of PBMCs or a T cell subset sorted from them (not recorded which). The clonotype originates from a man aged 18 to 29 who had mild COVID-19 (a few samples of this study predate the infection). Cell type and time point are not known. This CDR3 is CAITVVGKNIQYF. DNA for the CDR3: TGTGCCATAACCGTGGTTGGCAAAAACATTCAGTACTTC.